The TCR beta chain described here comes from a study of T cells in Graves' hyperthyroidism and ophthalmopathy. This clonotype was detected ten times or more. Germline CDR1 reads SGHRS; CDR2 reads YFSETQ. The CDR3 is 14 residues long. V lost 7 bases and J lost 2, with 15 bases in between. TCR beta CDR3 sequences were amplified from RNA transcripts. Researchers ran a first-round RT-PCR on the TCR CDR3 using the HTBI primer set. TCRdb used MiXCR to reprocess the multiplex PCR reads, holding one entry per CDR3 protein. The sample comprises some 270,000 distinct CDR3 sequences, around 25% of which are singletons, and approximately 35% rests with the top ten.

This chain joins TRBV5-1 and TRBJ1-2; D is ambiguous. The clonotype comes from a woman aged 40 to 50 with Graves' ophthalmopathy. Sequencing input: blood. The CDR3: CASRLQELNYGYTF. As DNA, the CDR3 is TGCGCCAGCCGACTCCAGGAACTGAACTATGGCTACACCTTC.